This T cell receptor (beta chain) emerged from a study of T cell responses to AZD1222 COVID-19 vaccine. Repertoires were generated with immunoSEQ multiplex PCR, while TCRdb's copy carries only in-frame clones and drops some. The sample yields some 180,000 clones, around 90% seen once. The CDR3 has 12 residues. Germline lookup yields CDR1 SNHLY and CDR2 FYNNEI. V was trimmed by 6 bases and J by 0 bases, leaving 5 bases between them. V and J are TRBV2 and TRBJ2-5; D not resolved. The specimen was peripheral blood, collected 28 days after the second AZD1222 dose. The source of this sequence is an adult who received the AZD1222 COVID-19 vaccine. CDR3 protein: CASRADQETQYF. The CDR3 nucleotides read TGTGCCAGCAGGGCGGACCAAGAGACCCAGTACTTC. The full variable domain, its missing parts supplied by reference TRBV2 and TRBJ2-5, is EPEVTQTPSHQVTQMGQEVILRCVPISNHLYFYWYRQILGQKVEFLVSFYNNEISEKSEIFDDQFSVERPDGSNFTLKIRSTKLEDSAMYFCASRADQETQYFGPGTRLLVL.